Presented here are 17 T cell receptor beta chains from one specimen sequenced in a study of T cell changes during pregnancy in multiple sclerosis. Sequencing used immunoSEQ multiplex PCR; TCRdb keeps in-frame clones, though not all of them. The table records around 40,000 clones, around 90% of them present only once. The sequencing used CD4+ T cells from peripheral blood mononuclear cells, collected after pregnancy. Every receptor here comes from a female donor in good health, enrolled as a control in a pregnancy study.

This clone occurred once. The chain recombines TRBV18 with TRBJ2-7, with 9 nucleotides matching TRBD1. Germline V gene lookup returns CDR1 KGHSH and CDR2 LQKENI. V lost 3 bases, J lost 1 base, and 1 base stayed unmatched. The CDR3 has 14 amino acids. CDR3 nucleotide sequence: TGTGCCAGCTCACCTGACAGGGGGTCCTACGAGCAGTACTTC. Translated: CASSPDRGSYEQYF. The full variable domain, rest sourced from reference TRBV18 and TRBJ2-7, is NAGVMQNPRHLVRRRGQEARLRCSPMKGHSHVYWYRQLPEEGLKFMVYLQKENIIDESGMPKERFSAEFPKEGPSILRIQQVVRGDSAAYFCASSPDRGSYEQYFGPGTRLTVT.

This chain uses TRBV7-8 with TRBJ2-2; 8 nucleotides agree with TRBD2. CDR1 and CDR2 from the germline V gene are SGHVS and FQNEAQ. Losses at the gene ends were 5 bases for V and 6 bases for J; bases not matched to a gene: 17. The CDR3 is made up of 18 amino acids. The CDR3 bases are TGTGCCAGCAGCCTAAGAGGGTTCGGGGGGGAAAATCCCGGGGAGCTGTTTTTT. Residues: CASSLRGFGGENPGELFF.

This chain uses TRBV6-6 with TRBJ1-2; 7 positions agree with TRBD1. Germline V gene data show CDR1 as MNHNY and CDR2 as SVGAGI (reference sequence). Trimming removed 4 bases from V and 4 bases from J; junction bases left unmatched: 9. The CDR3 loop spans 15 amino acids. The CDR3 loop is CASSSRTGTLYGYTF. CDR3 DNA sequence: TGTGCCAGCAGTTCCAGGACAGGAACCCTCTATGGCTACACCTTC.

The chain employs TRBV19 and TRBJ1-1; D remains unclear. The CDR3 sequence is 14 residues long. Per the germline V gene, CDR1 is LNHDA and CDR2 is SQIVND (reference sequence). Trimming took off 11 bases at V and 6 bases at J, with 22 bases between the two ends. The CDR3 region is CAARPGLKVPEAFF. CDR3 nucleotides: TGTGCCGCCAGACCGGGTCTCAAAGTCCCTGAAGCTTTCTTT.

The chain recombines TRBV7-2 with TRBJ2-4; D might be TRBD2 (6 bases). Germline CDR1 SGHTA, CDR2 FQGNSA. Trimming took off 4 bases at V and 0 bases at J, with 16 bases between the two ends. CDR3 size: 17 residues. The CDR3 sequence: CASSSFPGGLAKNIQYF. The DNA for the CDR3 is TGTGCCAGCAGCTCCTTCCCCGGGGGACTAGCCAAAAACATTCAGTACTTC.

J is TRBJ1-6 and V is TRBV28; 9 bases are shared with TRBD1. V lost 5 bases to trimming and J lost 6 bases; unmatched junction nucleotides: 5. The CDR3 totals 15 residues. Germline V gene data show CDR1 as MDHEN and CDR2 as SYDVKM. The CDR3 nucleotides read TGTGCCAGCAGTACAGGGGGCCCTCTTAATTCACCCCTCCACTTT. It yields the protein CASSTGGPLNSPLHF.

V is TRBV7-3 and J is TRBJ1-1, with a tentative D call TRBD1 (5 bases). Trimming removed 0 bases at V and 7 bases at J, with 18 bases between. In germline, CDR1 is SGHTA, CDR2 FQGTGA. The CDR3 is 16 residues long. The CDR3 region has the DNA TGTGCCAGCAGCTTAACGTTTAACACAGGAGGGAATGAAGCTTTCTTT. This sequence encodes CASSLTFNTGGNEAFF.

The CDR3 sequence: CASSMTAAGELFF. The CDR3 coding sequence is TGTGCCAGTAGTATGACAGCAGCCGGGGAGCTGTTTTTT. The chain is built from TRBV19 and TRBJ2-2; D may be TRBD1 (5 bases). The ends were cut back, 3 bases at V and 6 bases at J, with 8 bases in the middle. Germline CDR1 and CDR2: LNHDA and SQIVND (reference sequence). The CDR3 totals 13 residues.

Turning to this clone: The junction departs from germline at one end; a sequencing error may be responsible. CDR3 DNA: TGTGCTAGCAGCGTAGGGACTAGCGGGAAGACTAATGAGCAGTTCTTC. Amino acid sequence: CASSVGTSGKTNEQFF. The chain employs TRBV7-7 and TRBJ2-1, with 13 bases aligning to TRBD2. The CDR3 has 16 amino acids. From germline, CDR1 is SSHAT and CDR2 FNYEAQ (reference sequence).

The rearrangement joins TRBV6-4 to TRBJ1-2; 8 nucleotides match TRBD1. Looked up from germline, CDR1 is MRHNA and CDR2 is SNTAGT. This CDR3 has 13 residues. V gave up 8 bases and J gave up 8 bases; unmatched junction bases: 10. The chain's CDR3 is CASRAGGVGGYTF. The CDR3 DNA reads TGTGCCAGCCGAGCAGGGGGCGTAGGAGGCTACACCTTC.

The gene calls are TRBV27 and TRBJ2-7; TRBD1 matches at 7 bases. The junction had 9 bases not matched to a gene; V was cut back by 0 bases and J by 4 bases. The CDR3 is made up of 16 amino acids. Germline values: CDR1 MNHEY, CDR2 SMNVEV (reference sequence). CDR3: CASSLSLGQRSYEQYF. The DNA of the CDR3 is TGTGCCAGCAGTTTATCGTTGGGACAGAGATCATACGAGCAGTACTTC.

The chain carries TRBV19 and TRBJ1-1; D unclear. The CDR3 is made up of 13 amino acids. Germline V gene data show CDR1 as LNHDA and CDR2 as SQIVND (reference sequence). V was shortened by 6 bases and J by 2 bases, with 10 bases between the two germline ends. CDR3 sequence reads: CASSPPSNTEAFF. CDR3 coding DNA: TGTGCCAGTAGCCCCCCCAGTAACACTGAAGCTTTCTTT.

The rearrangement uses TRBV2 and TRBJ2-4; 10 bases match TRBD1. The V gene end was trimmed by 6 bases and the J gene end by 8 bases; junction bases not matched to a gene: 1. The CDR3 is 12 amino acids. CDR1 SNHLY and CDR2 FYNNEI come from the germline V gene. This chain's CDR3 is CASRGQGHIQYF. The CDR3 DNA reads TGTGCCAGCAGGGGACAGGGGCACATTCAGTACTTC.

The rearrangement links TRBV10-3 to TRBJ2-3; 10 bases match TRBD2. Germline V gene lookup returns CDR1 ENHRY and CDR2 SYGVKD. The CDR3 sequence is 18 residues long. J lost 0 bases, V lost 7 bases, and 13 bases had no gene match. The CDR3 region has the DNA TGTGCCATCACAGGGTCGGCTAGCGGGGGCCAAAGCACAGATACGCAGTATTTT. Translating it yields CAITGSASGGQSTDTQYF.

This chain uses TRBV7-8 with TRBJ1-3; D gene unclear. Germline loops: CDR1 SGHVS, CDR2 FQNEAQ. With 2 bases removed from V and 0 bases from J, the gap between germline ends came to 11 bases. The CDR3 is 16 residues long. In nucleotides, the CDR3 is TGTGCCAGCAGCTTACTAAGCCCAAGCTCTGGAAACACCATATATTTT. This codes for CASSLLSPSSGNTIYF. The variable domain in full, completed from reference TRBV7-8 and TRBJ1-3, reads GAGVSQSPRYKVAKRGQDVALRCDPISGHVSLFWYQQALGQGPEFLTYFQNEAQLDKSGLPSDRFFAERPEGSVSTLKIQRTQQEDSAVYLCASSLLSPSSGNTIYFGEGSWLTVV.

The rearrangement links TRBV4-2 to TRBJ1-3, with D perhaps matching TRBD1 (5 bases). The CDR3 contains 16 residues. Trimming left V 4 bases short and J 4 bases short, with 17 bases between. CDR1 and CDR2 from the germline V gene are LGHNA and YNFKEQ. The CDR3 reads CASSRYLERGGNTIYF. CDR3 nucleotides: TGTGCCAGCAGCCGGTACCTGGAACGGGGGGGAAACACCATATATTTT.

J is TRBJ2-2 and V is TRBV7-8; D might be TRBD1 (5 bases). The CDR3 has 15 amino acids. CDR1 is SGHVS and CDR2 is FQNEAQ in the germline V gene. Trimming took 5 bases from V and 0 from J, leaving 10 bases between them. CDR3 nucleotide sequence: TGTGCCAGCAGCCTGACAGTTTCGAACACCGGGGAGCTGTTTTTT. Translated: CASSLTVSNTGELFF.